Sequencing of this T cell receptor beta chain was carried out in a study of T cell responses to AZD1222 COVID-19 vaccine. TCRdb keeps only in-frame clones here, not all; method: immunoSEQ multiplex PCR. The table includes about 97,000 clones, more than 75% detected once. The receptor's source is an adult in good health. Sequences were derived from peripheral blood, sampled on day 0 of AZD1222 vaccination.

The chain's CDR3 is CASTPRLGAGNTIYF. The CDR3 nucleotides read TGTGCCAGCACCCCACGTCTTGGGGCTGGAAACACCATATATTTT. The chain carries TRBV3-1 (or the pseudogene TRBV3-2) and TRBJ1-3; D gene ambiguous. CDR3 length: 15 amino acids. Germline V gene sequence: CDR1 LGHDT, CDR2 YNNKEL (reference sequence). V was trimmed by 7 bases and J by 2 bases, leaving 15 bases between them.